This entry lists 4 T cell receptor beta chains sequenced from one sample in a study of regulatory T cells in long-lasting Graves disease. To make TCR beta libraries, researchers used iRepertoire HTBI primers and Arm-PCR of CDR3 regions. Using its own MiXCR run on the multiplex PCR reads, TCRdb lists one record per CDR3 protein. The sample records approximately 480,000 distinct CDR3 sequences, about 17% being singletons. Time point denoted: newly diagnosed GD, antithyroid drugs for less than 3 months. PBMC-extracted RNA yielded the TCR library. The data were also submitted as part of a second study, on T cells in Graves' hyperthyroidism and ophthalmopathy.

This sample comprised peripheral blood mononuclear cells (PBMCs), obtained at new diagnosis, from a patient treated with antithyroid drugs. These receptors all stem from a man aged 40-50 years with Graves disease.

V gene TRBV14 combines with J gene TRBJ1-1; a possible D gene is TRBD1 (5 bases). Germline lookup yields CDR1 SGHDN and CDR2 FVKESK. This CDR3 spans 15 amino acids. The V end was cut by 3 bases, the J end by 4 bases, with 15 bases between. The CDR3 DNA reads TGTGCCAGCAGCCATGCGGTGGGGCTGGGCACTGAAGCTTTCTTT. Translation gives CASSHAVGLGTEAFF.

This clonotype showed up just a few times. CDR3 residues: CASSVRLNDYNEQFF. CDR3 nucleotide sequence: TGTGCCAGCAGCGTCCGACTAAACGACTACAATGAGCAGTTCTTC. The J gene is TRBJ2-1, the V gene TRBV7-2; D might be TRBD2 (5 bases). This CDR3 region has 15 residues. Germline assignment: CDR1 SGHTA and CDR2 FQGNSA. V shed 5 bases and J shed 3 bases, with 14 bases lying between them.

The chain employs TRBV30 and TRBJ1-3; D perhaps matches TRBD1 (5 bases). CDR3 length equals 14 residues. Trimming pared 2 bases from V and 0 bases from J, leaving 8 bases between. Germline CDR1 reads GTSNPN; CDR2 reads SVGIG (reference sequence). CDR3 amino acids: CAWSPGSSGNTIYF. As DNA, the CDR3 is TGTGCCTGGAGTCCAGGGAGCTCTGGAAACACCATATATTTT.

This clonotype was observed a handful of times. V gene TRBV10-3 combines with J gene TRBJ1-4, with D maybe TRBD1 (6 bases). Germline CDR1 and CDR2: ENHRY and SYGVKD. This CDR3 region has 13 residues. The V end lost 11 bases, the J end lost 4 bases, and 14 bases lay between the germline ends. The CDR3 DNA is TGTGCCGCCAGTACAGGGAATAATGAAAAACTGTTTTTT. Its protein product is CAASTGNNEKLFF.